The 14 T cell receptor beta chains given below trace back to one sample, sequenced in a study of blood T cells in healthy people across ages. It was with a sample-barcoded 5' primer and a J-beta primer mix that a second PCR of roughly 7 to 12 cycles was run. Each CDR3 protein gets one entry after TCRdb re-called the 5' RACE reads with MiXCR. The data contain over 1,500,000 distinct CDR3 sequences, 40% to 55% of them singletons. Sequencing input: blood. The source of these receptors is a woman in her thirties or forties in good health.

The chain combines TRBV27 with TRBJ2-6; the D gene is possibly TRBD1 (6 bases). The CDR3 spans 19 residues. Germline values: CDR1 MNHEY, CDR2 SMNVEV (reference sequence). Between the trimmed V and J ends, which lost 7 bases and 1 base, there was a span of 23 bases. CDR3 in DNA: TGTGCCAGCACAAACCCCCGGGACACGGATAAATCTGGGGCCAACGTCCTGACTTTC. As protein: CASTNPRDTDKSGANVLTF. The full variable domain, rest sourced from reference TRBV27 and TRBJ2-6, is EAQVTQNPRYLITVTGKKLTVTCSQNMNHEYMSWYRQDPGLGLRQIYYSMNVEVTDKGDVPEGYKVSRKEKRNFPLILESPSPNQTSLYFCASTNPRDTDKSGANVLTFGAGSRLTVL.

V and J are TRBV7-3 and TRBJ2-6, with a possible D match to TRBD1 (6 bases). The germline V and J ends were trimmed by 5 bases and 2 bases, with 19 bases remaining between them. From germline, CDR1 is SGHTA and CDR2 FQGTGA. The CDR3 spans 18 residues. The CDR3 DNA reads TGTGCCAGCAGCCCATCACCACACAGGGAGACTGGGGCCAACGTCCTGACTTTC. Its translation: CASSPSPHRETGANVLTF.

The CDR3 DNA is TGCGCCAGCAGCCCCCCGGGACTAGCATCCAATGAGCAGTTCTTC. Translating gives CASSPPGLASNEQFF. The chain recombines TRBV5-1 with TRBJ2-1; TRBD2 aligns across 9 bases. This CDR3 contains 15 residues. With 4 bases clipped from V and 6 bases from J, the junction kept 8 bases outside the gene matches. Per germline, CDR1 SGHRS and CDR2 YFSETQ.

This clonotype was counted a few times. J is TRBJ2-5 and V is TRBV7-8, with D unresolved. The CDR3 consists of 18 residues. V lost 4 bases and J lost 0, with 21 bases in between. Germline V lookup: CDR1 SGHVS, CDR2 FQNEAQ. CDR3 in DNA: TGTGCCAGCAGCTGGACCCCGACTCTCACAGATAACCAAGAGACCCAGTACTTC. Amino acids: CASSWTPTLTDNQETQYF.

This clonotype was recorded only once. The chain employs TRBV6-1 and TRBJ2-5; D unclear. Per germline, CDR1 MNHNS and CDR2 SASEGT. V was pared by 1 base and J by 2 bases, with 11 bases between. CDR3 size: 15 residues. In DNA, the CDR3 is TGTGCCAGCAGTGAAGGGTGGGTGCAGCAAGAGACCCAGTACTTC. It translates to CASSEGWVQQETQYF.

This clonotype has a handful of counts. V is TRBV9 and J is TRBJ2-1; TRBD2 aligns across 10 bases. Germline values: CDR1 SGDLS, CDR2 YYNGEE. V trimming: 3 bases; J trimming: 2 bases; junction bases outside the gene matches: 8. CDR3 length equals 17 residues. CDR3 protein: CASSGGPSGGTYNEQFF. CDR3 nucleotide sequence: TGTGCCAGCAGCGGCGGGCCTAGCGGGGGCACCTACAATGAGCAGTTCTTC.

This clonotype occurred a few times. V gene TRBV10-3 combines with J gene TRBJ2-7; 7 nucleotides line up with TRBD1. The CDR3 totals 13 residues. With 5 bases clipped from V and 1 base from J, the junction kept 2 bases outside the gene matches. Germline V gene lookup returns CDR1 ENHRY and CDR2 SYGVKD. The CDR3 reads CAISRQGSYEQYF. DNA for the CDR3: TGTGCCATCAGTAGACAGGGATCCTACGAGCAGTACTTC.

This clonotype has only a few counts. The chain couples TRBV4-1 to TRBJ2-1, with 9 nucleotides matching TRBD1. The CDR3 contains 17 residues. Per the germline V gene, CDR1 is MGHRA and CDR2 is YSYEKL. The V segment lost 2 bases and the J segment 7 bases; nucleotides outside the gene matches: 12. The CDR3 DNA follows: TGCGCCAGCAGCCAATATCATCCCGGACAGGGGATTAATGAGCAGTTCTTC. Its translation: CASSQYHPGQGINEQFF.

The rearrangement links TRBV6-2 or TRBV6-3 to TRBJ2-1; 7 bases match TRBD1. The CDR3 spans 14 residues. Germline lookup yields CDR1 MNHEY and CDR2 SVGEGT. J lost 8 bases, V lost 2 bases, and 6 bases had no gene match. The CDR3 DNA is TGTGCCAGCAGTTACAGGACAGGTAGAGATGAGCAGTTCTTC. Translated, it gives CASSYRTGRDEQFF.

This clonotype was counted between two and nine times. This sequence joins TRBV20-1 and TRBJ1-1; 10 nucleotides line up with TRBD1. This CDR3 spans 14 amino acids. V lost 3 bases and J lost 2; bases outside the gene matches: 3. Germline assignment: CDR1 DFQATT and CDR2 SNEGSKA (reference sequence). CDR3 nucleotide sequence: TGCAGTGCTAGGGCGACAGGGGGCAACACTGAAGCTTTCTTT. The encoded protein is CSARATGGNTEAFF.

V usage is TRBV18 and J usage is TRBJ2-7; tentative D call: TRBD1 (6 bases). The V end lost 1 base, the J end lost 6 bases, and 10 bases lay between the germline ends. Germline V gives CDR1 KGHSH, CDR2 LQKENI. The CDR3 has 13 residues. The CDR3 is CASSPQQGGEQYF. CDR3 in DNA: TGTGCCAGCTCACCACAACAGGGTGGCGAGCAGTACTTC.

This rearrangement joins TRBV13 to TRBJ2-5; D assignment may be TRBD1 or TRBD2 (5 bases each). Germline V lookup: CDR1 PRHDT, CDR2 FYEKMQ (reference sequence). The V end lost 5 bases, the J end lost 1 base, and 14 bases lay between the germline ends. The CDR3 totals 15 residues. The CDR3 nucleotides read TGTGCCAGCAGCAAGCTTGCCGGGACCCAAGAGACCCAGTACTTC. Amino acid sequence: CASSKLAGTQETQYF.

The chain carries TRBV12-3 or TRBV12-4 and TRBJ2-5; TRBD2 matches 9 bases. This CDR3 contains 15 residues. The V gene end was trimmed by 3 bases and the J gene end by 11 bases; junction bases not matched to a gene: 13. In DNA, the CDR3 is TGTGCCAGCAGTTTGGGGGCGGGGGGGCTTGATGAGCAGTACTTC. This gives the protein CASSLGAGGLDEQYF.

V gene TRBV9 combines with J gene TRBJ2-3; 9 bases agree with TRBD1. The CDR3 length is 17 residues. The trim removed 4 bases at V and 5 bases at J, leaving 14 bases unmatched. Germline V gives CDR1 SGDLS, CDR2 YYNGEE. The DNA for the CDR3 is TGTGCCAGCAGCCCTTACGGTGGGGGACAGGGTGGAGATACGCAGTATTTT. The encoded protein is CASSPYGGGQGGDTQYF.